This T cell receptor beta chain was recovered during a study of OX40 agonist ivuxolimab in advanced cancers. Clones were sequenced by immunoSEQ multiplex PCR, and TCRdb holds only the in-frame ones, with some missing. The table shows tens of thousands of clones, with approximately 89% occurring only once. Trimming took 4 bases from V and 2 from J, leaving 3 bases between them. The CDR3 length is 11 residues. Per germline, CDR1 SGHRS and CDR2 YFSETQ. If patients had autoimmune disease history or systemic immunosuppression, they were excluded. Sampled blood was obtained at baseline, cycle 4 day 1, and cycle 7 day 1. Of note for this clone: The target antigen is unknown.

Study-wide results and limits: CD8+ T cells (on average) carried more expanded clones than CD4+ T cells.

The V and J genes are TRBV5-1 and TRBJ2-5; no reliable D call. Sequences were derived from CD4+ or CD8+ T cells sorted from blood, sampled in a trial of the OX40 agonist ivuxolimab. The origin of this receptor is an adult with an advanced solid tumor such as melanoma, head and neck, liver or kidney cancer. The CDR3 DNA reads TGCGCCAGCAGCCAACAAGAGACCCAGTACTTC. Residues: CASSQQETQYF. Variable domain in full (rest from reference TRBV5-1 and TRBJ2-5): KAGVTQTPRYLIKTRGQQVTLSCSPISGHRSVSWYQQTPGQGLQFLFEYFSETQRNKGNFPGRFSGRQFSNSRSEMNVSTLELGDSALYLCASSQQETQYFGPGTRLLVL.